A selection of T cell receptor beta chains follows, all from one sample in a study of blood T cells in healthy people across ages. TCRdb passed the 5' RACE reads through MiXCR, listing each CDR3 protein once. The sample contains hundreds of thousands of distinct CDR3 sequences, 25% of which appear only once. The sample also formed part of further work on T cells of mothers and their children.

The sequenced sample consisted of blood. The receptors were gathered from a boy aged 10-17 years in good health. Each CDR3 is given with its conserved first and last residue. Fields, in order: D gene, clone size, J gene, V gene, CDR3 DNA, CDR3 protein. A D gene is named only where the DNA matches it firmly. Expanded clones get a size class; other rows say once, few or many, or leave the size out.

>.|once|TRBJ1-5|TRBV28
TGTGCCAGCACCCACAGGGCCCTCGGTCAGCCCCAGCATTTT
CASTHRALGQPQHF
>.|few|TRBJ1-1|TRBV20-1
TGCAGTGCTAGAAAATGGGGGGGGACTGAAGCTTTCTTT
CSARKWGGTEAFF
>.|few|TRBJ2-3|TRBV5-1
TGCGCCAGCAGCGGTTCCTCCATGAGAACAGATACGCAGTATTTT
CASSGSSMRTDTQYF
>.|.|TRBJ1-2|TRBV29-1
TGCAGCGTTGAAGGGCAAGGCTACACCTTC
CSVEGQGYTF
>.|.|TRBJ2-5|TRBV7-9
TGTGCCAGCAGCTTTTCCCATTTCCTCCAAGAGACCCAGTACTTC
CASSFSHFLQETQYF
>.|.|TRBJ2-1|TRBV12-3/TRBV12-4
TGTGCCAGCAGTTTTGTCTTCGGGGACTCCTACAATGAGCAGTTCTTC
CASSFVFGDSYNEQFF
>TRBD2|few|TRBJ2-7|TRBV6-6
TGTGCCAGCAGTCCAGCGGGGGGGCAGTACGAGCAGTACTTC
CASSPAGGQYEQYF
>.|few|TRBJ2-7|TRBV4-1
TGCGCCAGCAGCCAAGATCCAGGGACCTACGAGCAGTACTTC
CASSQDPGTYEQYF
>TRBD2|.|TRBJ2-1|TRBV4-2
TGTGCCAGCACTCCCTTGCGGGGGGGCAATGAGCAGTTCTTC
CASTPLRGGNEQFF
>.|few|TRBJ2-3|TRBV6-6
TGTGCCAGCAGTTACTCGAACGGGGCCCCCACAGATACGCAGTATTTT
CASSYSNGAPTDTQYF
>.|few|TRBJ2-5|TRBV20-1
TGCAGTCCCGACCCCGAACGGGAGACCCAGTACTTC
CSPDPERETQYF
>.|.|TRBJ2-1|TRBV28
TGTGCCAGCGGAACTATGGACAGATACAATGAGCAGTTCTTC
CASGTMDRYNEQFF
>.|.|TRBJ1-3|TRBV29-1
TGCAGCGTGGAACACCCAGATCATTCTGGAAACACCATATATTTT
CSVEHPDHSGNTIYF
>TRBD1|few|TRBJ1-2|TRBV7-3
TGTGCCAGCAGCTTAACGGGGACAGCAGCTGACTATGGCTACACCTTC
CASSLTGTAADYGYTF
>.|.|TRBJ2-7|TRBV7-2
TGTGCCAGCAGCTTAGTGGCGGGGGCGGATGGCGAGCAGTACTTC
CASSLVAGADGEQYF
>.|few|TRBJ2-1|TRBV2
TGTGCCAGCAGGGAGGGGACAGAATACAATGAGCAGTTCTTC
CASREGTEYNEQFF
>.|.|TRBJ2-7|TRBV6-5
TGTGCCAGCAGTTACTTTGGGTCGAGGTCCTACGAGCAGTACTTC
CASSYFGSRSYEQYF
>TRBD1|.|TRBJ1-4|TRBV29-1
TGCAGTGCAACAGGGGTGGGGGAGGAAAAACTGTTTTTT
CSATGVGEEKLFF
>.|few|TRBJ2-7|TRBV5-6
TGTGCCAGCAGCTTGTCCTCGACAGTGATTTCCTACGAGCAGTACTTC
CASSLSSTVISYEQYF
>.|.|TRBJ2-2|TRBV29-1
TGCAGCGCCATAAAAATCTTGACCGGGGAGCTGTTTTTT
CSAIKILTGELFF
>.|few|TRBJ2-5|TRBV29-1
TGCAGCCCAGTTCGCTGGGATCAAGAGACCCAGTACTTC
CSPVRWDQETQYF
>.|.|TRBJ2-5|TRBV24-1
TGTGCCACCAGTGATCCAGGGGACCCCCAAGAGACCCAGTACTTC
CATSDPGDPQETQYF
>.|.|TRBJ2-5|TRBV12-3/TRBV12-4
TGTGCCAGCTCAACCCGGGGACTCCAAGAGACCCAGTACTTC
CASSTRGLQETQYF
>.|.|TRBJ2-5|TRBV29-1
TGCAGCGTTGCCTCGGGGGGCGGAGAGACCCAGTACTTC
CSVASGGGETQYF
>TRBD1|few|TRBJ1-5|TRBV7-9
TGTGCCAGCAGCCCATGGACAGGGCCTCGGGTGCCCCAGCATTTT
CASSPWTGPRVPQHF
>TRBD2|.|TRBJ2-3|TRBV28
TGTGCCAGCATTGAGTTTGCGGGAGTGACAGATACGCAGTATTTT
CASIEFAGVTDTQYF
>.|.|TRBJ1-6|TRBV6-5
TGTGCCAGCTGCGATGTAGATTCACCCCTCCACTTT
CASCDVDSPLHF
>.|.|TRBJ2-5|TRBV21-1
TGTGCCAGCGGAGAGGAAGTGGGAAGGCGGCGTGAGCAGTACTTC
CASGEEVGRRREQYF
>.|.|TRBJ2-7|TRBV27
TGTGCCAGCAGACCGGGATTATTTGCCTACGAGCAGTACTTC
CASRPGLFAYEQYF
>TRBD2|.|TRBJ2-5|TRBV28
TGTGCCAGCAGTTTTTGGGTCCTAGCGGGAGTAGAGGAGACCCAGTACTTC
CASSFWVLAGVEETQYF
>TRBD1|.|TRBJ2-7|TRBV7-9
TGTGCCAGCAGCTCCCGACAGGGTAACGAGCAGTACTTC
CASSSRQGNEQYF
>TRBD2|.|TRBJ2-7|TRBV6-6
TGTGCCAGCAGTTACGGGCTAGCGGGCTACGAGCAGTACTTC
CASSYGLAGYEQYF
>.|.|TRBJ1-4|TRBV27
TGTGCCAGCAGTTTAATAGCTGGTGCAACTAATGAAAAACTGTTTTTT
CASSLIAGATNEKLFF
>TRBD1|few|TRBJ2-1|TRBV12-5
TGTGCTAGTGGTTTGCAACCTCAGGGGGTAAATGAGCAGTTCTTC
CASGLQPQGVNEQFF
>.|.|TRBJ2-7|TRBV25-1
TGTGCCAGCAGTGACCCGGGGACATTGTCCTACGAGCAGTACTTC
CASSDPGTLSYEQYF
>.|few|TRBJ2-7|TRBV3-1
TGTGCCAGCAGCCCCGAGTCGGAGGGCCTCTCCTACGAGCAGTACTTC
CASSPESEGLSYEQYF
>TRBD2|.|TRBJ2-5|TRBV19
TGTGCCAGTAGTTTTCTTCCCCCGGGACTAGCAGTGATGGAGACCCAGTACTTC
CASSFLPPGLAVMETQYF
>.|few|TRBJ1-4|TRBV12-3/TRBV12-4
TGTGCCAGCAGTTGGGGTCAGAATGAAAAACTGTTTTTT
CASSWGQNEKLFF
>.|.|TRBJ2-7|TRBV6-1
TGTGCCAGCAGTGGGTCAAAGTCAATCGAGCAGTACTTC
CASSGSKSIEQYF
>.|.|TRBJ1-2|TRBV29-1
TGCAGCGTTGAAGATGCCCCCTCCCGGAACTATGGCTACACCTTC
CSVEDAPSRNYGYTF
>.|.|TRBJ1-4|TRBV3-1
TGTGCCAGCAGCCGGGACTCCGGGACTGAAAAACTGTTTTTT
CASSRDSGTEKLFF
>TRBD1|.|TRBJ2-1|TRBV7-8
TGTGCCAGCAGCTTAGCCGGGACAGGCTCGGGGAATGAGCAGTTCTTC
CASSLAGTGSGNEQFF
>TRBD2|few|TRBJ2-1|TRBV28
TGTGCCAGCAGCGGACACGGACTAGCGGGAGTGCATGAGCAGTTCTTC
CASSGHGLAGVHEQFF
>TRBD2|.|TRBJ2-5|TRBV3-1
TGTGCCAGCAGCCGCCGACTAGCGGGAGGAGGGGAGACCCAGTACTTC
CASSRRLAGGGETQYF
>TRBD1|few|TRBJ1-2|TRBV29-1
TGCAGCGTTGCGGATCCGGGACAGGAGGACTATGGCTACACCTTC
CSVADPGQEDYGYTF
>.|.|TRBJ2-7|TRBV5-1
TGCGCCAGCATGCCGATCACGGGGGAGCAGTACTTC
CASMPITGEQYF
>.|few|TRBJ2-5|TRBV18
TGTGCCAGCTCACCACCTGCCGATGAGACCCAGTACTTC
CASSPPADETQYF
>.|few|TRBJ2-1|TRBV10-3
TGTGCCATCAGTGAATTATGGAGGGCAGGGACCAACAACAATGAGCAGTTCTTC
CAISELWRAGTNNNEQFF
>.|few|TRBJ2-4|TRBV6-6
TGTGCCAGCAGTTACTCGTCGGCCAAAAACATTCAGTACTTC
CASSYSSAKNIQYF
>.|.|TRBJ1-1|TRBV5-1
TGCGCCAGCAGCCGACAGCCGATGAACACTGAAGCTTTCTTT
CASSRQPMNTEAFF